This T cell receptor (beta chain) was recovered during a study of blood T cell repertoires in COVID-19. Methods used by the authors: Scientists estimated how many nucleated cells there were by amplifying reference gene primers. Libraries were prepared by immunoSEQ multiplex PCR; TCRdb keeps only in-frame clonotypes and omits some of them. V, J and clone size are taken as reported in that table, and D and trimming were inferred from the DNA itself. The repertoire includes 220,000 or so clones, about 88% of them detected once, and 2.9% sits in the top ten. V was pared by 2 bases and J by 11 bases, with 14 bases of the junction left unmatched. The CDR3 loop spans 17 amino acids. Per the germline V gene, CDR1 is SGHVS and CDR2 is FQNEAQ.

The V call is TRBV7-8, the J call TRBJ1-4, with 10 bases aligning to TRBD1. The source material was peripheral blood. The clonotype was recovered from a man between 50 and 59 years old who had recovered from COVID-19. The CDR3 sequence is CASSLPRGQGLFGKLFF. Here the CDR3 DNA reads TGTGCCAGCAGCTTACCGCGGGGACAGGGGTTATTCGGGAAACTGTTTTTT.